This T cell receptor (beta chain) was sequenced for a study of cytomegalovirus exposure and HLA in healthy donors. Study-wide findings and caveats: A later analysis linked a missense DCLRE1C variant to TCR beta V- and J-gene trimming.

Turning to this clone: Its antigen is unidentified.

After removal of 5 bases from V and 2 bases from J, the junction contained 7 bases not matched to a gene. The CDR3 runs to 15 residues. The germline V gene has CDR1 SGHDT and CDR2 YYEEEE. The primer mix had 60 Vbeta and 13 Jbeta primers. Using immunoSEQ multiplex PCR, the repertoire was profiled, and TCRdb retains in-frame clones only, with some absent. The sample holds about 130,000 clones, over 75% seen once. The sequence derives from a male donor in good health and CMV-seropositive. V is TRBV5-6 and J is TRBJ2-1; 7 bases agree with TRBD1. Source material: PBMCs. CDR3 in amino acids: CASRPQQGTYNEQFF. In DNA form, the CDR3 reads TGTGCCAGCAGACCTCAACAGGGGACCTACAATGAGCAGTTCTTC.